A selection of T cell receptor beta chains follows, all from one sample in a study of beta chain features in type 1 diabetes. The table came from immunoSEQ multiplex PCR; TCRdb's copy has only in-frame clones and leaves some out. In the table there are 240,000 or so clones, around 21% of which are singletons. Material for sequencing was naive CD4+ T cells from blood. The receptors stem from a woman aged 35 to 49 with type 1 diabetes. CDR3s include the opening cysteine and the closing phenylalanine or tryptophan. D genes are given only for firm matches. The size of a clone is reported for some rows only, either as once, few or many, or as a class for expanded clones.

clone size: few; J gene: TRBJ1-1; D gene: TRBD1; V gene: TRBV7-3; CDR3 DNA: TGTGCCAGCAGTTCTGACAGGGCTAACGTTGAAGCTTTCTTT; CDR3 protein: CASSSDRANVEAFF
clone size: few; J gene: TRBJ2-1; D gene: .; V gene: TRBV7-9; CDR3 DNA: TGTGCCAGCAGCCCCAGGACTGGAGACAATGAGCAGTTCTTC; CDR3 protein: CASSPRTGDNEQFF
clone size: .; J gene: TRBJ2-5; D gene: .; V gene: TRBV28; CDR3 DNA: TGTGCCAGCAGTTCAGGAGAGACCCAGTACTTC; CDR3 protein: CASSSGETQYF
clone size: .; J gene: TRBJ2-7; D gene: TRBD2; V gene: TRBV6-6; CDR3 DNA: TGTGCCAGCAAGATGGGACTAGCCGCCTACGAGCAGTACTTC; CDR3 protein: CASKMGLAAYEQYF
clone size: few; J gene: TRBJ2-5; D gene: .; V gene: TRBV14; CDR3 DNA: TGTGCCAGCAGCCGAGGGGACATAGAAGAGACCCAGTACTTC; CDR3 protein: CASSRGDIEETQYF
clone size: .; J gene: TRBJ1-1; D gene: TRBD1; V gene: TRBV28; CDR3 DNA: TGTGCCAGCAGTTTGGGGGACAGGGGGCGAGACTCGACTGAAGCTTTCTTT; CDR3 protein: CASSLGDRGRDSTEAFF
clone size: few; J gene: TRBJ2-1; D gene: .; V gene: TRBV30; CDR3 DNA: TGTGCCTGGAGTGTTGGACTATTAAACAATGAGCAGTTCTTC; CDR3 protein: CAWSVGLLNNEQFF
clone size: few; J gene: TRBJ2-7; D gene: TRBD1; V gene: TRBV30; CDR3 DNA: TGTGCCTGGAGCTTGAGACAGGGAAGCTCCTACGAGCAGTACTTC; CDR3 protein: CAWSLRQGSSYEQYF
clone size: .; J gene: TRBJ2-1; D gene: .; V gene: TRBV29-1; CDR3 DNA: TGCAGCTGGGAAGGGGGATTTGATGAGCAGTTCTTC; CDR3 protein: CSWEGGFDEQFF
clone size: once; J gene: TRBJ1-5; D gene: .; V gene: TRBV2; CDR3 DNA: TGTGCCAGCAGTGACAGGGGAGGCAATCAGCCCCAGCATTTT; CDR3 protein: CASSDRGGNQPQHF
clone size: .; J gene: TRBJ2-5; D gene: TRBD1; V gene: TRBV4-1; CDR3 DNA: TGCGCCAGCAGCCAACCCCGGACAGGGGCGCAAGAGACCCAGTACTTC; CDR3 protein: CASSQPRTGAQETQYF
clone size: .; J gene: TRBJ2-3; D gene: .; V gene: TRBV30; CDR3 DNA: TGTGCCTGCCCCAGGGGAATAGGCACAGATACGCAGTATTTT; CDR3 protein: CACPRGIGTDTQYF
clone size: few; J gene: TRBJ2-1; D gene: TRBD2; V gene: TRBV28; CDR3 DNA: TGTGCCAGCAACCCGATAGCGGGAGGTCTTAACGGTGAGCAGTTCTTC; CDR3 protein: CASNPIAGGLNGEQFF
clone size: few; J gene: TRBJ1-5; D gene: .; V gene: TRBV5-1; CDR3 DNA: TGCGCCAGCAGCATCACGGCGGATCAGCCCCAGCATTTT; CDR3 protein: CASSITADQPQHF
clone size: .; J gene: TRBJ2-1; D gene: TRBD2; V gene: TRBV15; CDR3 DNA: TGTGCCACCAGCAGATCGCCTAGCGGGCAAAGCTCCTACAATGAGCAGTTCTTC; CDR3 protein: CATSRSPSGQSSYNEQFF
clone size: few; J gene: TRBJ1-1; D gene: .; V gene: TRBV30; CDR3 DNA: TGTGCCTGGAGTGGGGAGGGAGGCACTGAAGCTTTCTTT; CDR3 protein: CAWSGEGGTEAFF
clone size: .; J gene: TRBJ2-6; D gene: .; V gene: TRBV15; CDR3 DNA: TGTGCCACCAGCAGTGACAGGTACTATCGAGATGCCCCCTCTGGGGCCAACGTCCTGACTTTC; CDR3 protein: CATSSDRYYRDAPSGANVLTF
clone size: .; J gene: TRBJ2-5; D gene: TRBD2; V gene: TRBV2; CDR3 DNA: TGTGCCAGCAGCCAGGGACTAGCGGGCGCAGAGACCCAGTACTTC; CDR3 protein: CASSQGLAGAETQYF
clone size: few; J gene: TRBJ1-5; D gene: TRBD1; V gene: TRBV25-1; CDR3 DNA: TGTGCCAGCAGTGACAGCAGGGGGAATAGCAATCAGCCCCAGCATTTT; CDR3 protein: CASSDSRGNSNQPQHF
clone size: .; J gene: TRBJ1-4; D gene: .; V gene: TRBV4-1; CDR3 DNA: TGCGCCAGCAGCCAAGGGTTGGGTGGAGTCGGCGATGAAAAACTGTTTTTT; CDR3 protein: CASSQGLGGVGDEKLFF
clone size: .; J gene: TRBJ1-1; D gene: .; V gene: TRBV30; CDR3 DNA: TGTGCCTGGAGTCGCGGGTTGAACACTGAAGCTTTCTTT; CDR3 protein: CAWSRGLNTEAFF
clone size: .; J gene: TRBJ1-2; D gene: .; V gene: TRBV7-2; CDR3 DNA: TGTGCCAGCAGCTTAGAGGCGGCGGGGGGCAACTATGGCTACACCTTC; CDR3 protein: CASSLEAAGGNYGYTF
clone size: .; J gene: TRBJ1-3; D gene: TRBD1; V gene: TRBV28; CDR3 DNA: TGTGCCAGCAGGAACGGACAGGCCTCTGGAAACACCATATATTTT; CDR3 protein: CASRNGQASGNTIYF
clone size: .; J gene: TRBJ2-7; D gene: .; V gene: TRBV7-9; CDR3 DNA: TGTGCCAGCAGCTCCCCGGGTGTTACCTACGAGCAGTACTTC; CDR3 protein: CASSSPGVTYEQYF
clone size: .; J gene: TRBJ2-5; D gene: .; V gene: TRBV29-1; CDR3 DNA: TGCAGCGTTGGGGCAGCGGCGCAAGAGACCCAGTACTTC; CDR3 protein: CSVGAAAQETQYF